Listed here is a single T cell receptor (beta chain). PCR was performed using 60 Vbeta and 13 Jbeta primers. Method: immunoSEQ multiplex PCR; TCRdb's copy keeps in-frame clones and lacks some. In the table there are fewer than 100,000 clones, approximately 72% of which are singletons. The V gene's germline CDR1 is SGHRS and CDR2 YFSETQ. This CDR3 spans 14 amino acids. J was trimmed by 5 bases and V by 5 bases; bases with no gene match: 4. This entry comes from a study of cytomegalovirus exposure and HLA in healthy donors. The J gene is TRBJ2-3, the V gene TRBV5-1; 11 positions match TRBD2. The sequence came from a man aged 40-49 years in good health and CMV-seropositive. Sequences were obtained from PBMCs. The CDR3 DNA is TGCGCCAGCAGTGGGCTAGCGGGAGGAGATACGCAGTATTTT. It is translated as CASSGLAGGDTQYF.